Presented here are 19 T cell receptor beta chains from one specimen sequenced in a study of cytomegalovirus exposure and HLA in healthy donors. PCR amplification relied on 60 Vbeta primers (plus 13 Jbeta primers). TCRdb's table, derived via immunoSEQ multiplex PCR, lists solely in-frame clones and lacks some. The sample holds tens of thousands of clones. Source material: PBMCs. These receptors all come from a woman in her 40s in good health and CMV-seropositive.

The chain couples TRBV25-1 to TRBJ1-2, with 7 nucleotides matching TRBD1. Unmatched junction bases numbered 12, after V lost 5 bases and J lost 6 bases. CDR1 MGHDK and CDR2 SYGVNS come from the germline V gene. This CDR3 comprises 15 residues. CDR3: CASSPLDREVDGYTF. CDR3 nucleotides: TGTGCCAGCAGTCCTTTAGACAGGGAGGTTGATGGCTACACCTTC.

This rearrangement joins TRBV29-1 to TRBJ2-7; 8 positions match TRBD1. Germline values: CDR1 SQVTM, CDR2 ANQGSEA. The V and J ends lost 3 bases and 8 bases, in that order; junction bases with no gene match: 3. The CDR3 spans 11 residues. CDR3 region: CSVEQGAKQYF. CDR3 coding DNA: TGCAGCGTTGAGCAGGGGGCTAAGCAGTACTTC.

The V call is TRBV7-2, the J call TRBJ2-2, with TRBD1 matching 7 bases. The CDR3 sequence is 14 residues long. Trimming took 3 bases from V and 4 from J; bases not matched to a gene: 2. Per germline, CDR1 SGHTA and CDR2 FQGNSA. This CDR3 is CASSFNRGTGELFF. For the CDR3, the DNA is TGTGCCAGCAGCTTTAACAGGGGCACCGGGGAGCTGTTTTTT.

The rearrangement links TRBV4-2 to TRBJ1-2, with 7 bases lining up with TRBD1. This CDR3 is built from 14 residues. V was clipped by 4 bases and J by 4 bases; unmatched bases: 6. Germline lookup yields CDR1 LGHNA and CDR2 YNFKEQ. The CDR3 region is CASSRDRATYGYTF. CDR3 nucleotides: TGTGCCAGCAGCCGCGACAGGGCGACCTATGGCTACACCTTC.

This chain joins TRBV30 and TRBJ2-3; no firm D call. The germline V gene encodes CDR1 GTSNPN and CDR2 SVGIG (reference sequence). Trimming pared 1 base from V and 7 bases from J, leaving 3 bases between. The CDR3 extends over 10 amino acids. CDR3 nucleotide sequence: TGTGCCTGGAGTGAGCATACGCAGTATTTT. Its translation: CAWSEHTQYF.

The rearrangement uses TRBV6-4 and TRBJ2-1; 10 positions match TRBD1. In germline, CDR1 is MRHNA, CDR2 SNTAGT. This CDR3 has 14 residues. J gave up 6 bases and V 8 bases, and 7 bases lay outside the gene matches. CDR3 nucleotides: TGTGCCAGCGGGGAAGGGACAGGGGTCAATGAGCAGTTCTTC. Amino acids: CASGEGTGVNEQFF.

The J gene is TRBJ1-1, the V gene TRBV10-3; 9 nucleotides line up with TRBD1. CDR1 and CDR2 (germline): ENHRY, SYGVKD. The CDR3 sequence is 18 residues long. V dropped 2 bases and J dropped 1; count of bases not matched to a gene: 11. The CDR3 sequence: CAISEKAGQGPTNTEAFF. CDR3 bases: TGTGCCATCAGTGAGAAGGCGGGACAGGGTCCCACGAACACTGAAGCTTTCTTT.

The gene calls are TRBV7-2 and TRBJ1-6; the D is unclear. V was cut by 3 bases and J by 15 bases, with 12 bases left in between. The CDR3 is 12 residues long. Germline V CDR1 and CDR2: SGHTA, FQGNSA. The CDR3 DNA follows: TGTGCCAGCAGCTTGGAGGCCCGTTACCTCCACTTT. Amino acids: CASSLEARYLHF.

The chain uses TRBV7-9 and TRBJ2-1, with D possibly TRBD2 on 6 matching bases. V was shortened by 0 bases and J by 7 bases, with 13 bases between the two germline ends. Germline CDR1 and CDR2: SEHNR and FQNEAQ (reference sequence). CDR3 size: 15 residues. The CDR3 nucleotides are TGTGCCAGCAGCTTAGCGGGAGGCCGGAGGAATGAGCAGTTCTTC. Amino acids: CASSLAGGRRNEQFF. Full variable domain (rest looked up from reference TRBV7-9 and TRBJ2-1): DTGVSQNPRHKITKRGQNVTFRCDPISEHNRLYWYRQTLGQGPEFLTYFQNEAQLEKSRLLSDRFSAERPKGSFSTLEIQRTEQGDSAMYLCASSLAGGRRNEQFFGPGTRLTVL.

The chain is built from TRBV6-6 and TRBJ1-1, with 9 bases that match TRBD1. Germline trimming cut 0 bases from V and 4 bases from J; bases unmatched to any gene: 6. The germline V gene encodes CDR1 MNHNY and CDR2 SVGAGI (reference sequence). This CDR3 comprises 16 residues. The CDR3 coding sequence is TGTGCCAGCAGTTACTCGGGGGACAGGGAGGGCACTGAAGCTTTCTTT. This translates into CASSYSGDREGTEAFF.

This chain uses TRBV4-1 with TRBJ2-7; TRBD1 is a possible D gene (6 bases). Looked up from germline, CDR1 is MGHRA and CDR2 is YSYEKL. Trimming stripped 0 bases from V and 6 bases from J, with 18 bases between. This CDR3 contains 16 residues. This chain's CDR3 is CASSQDPVIVGGEQYF. The CDR3 DNA sequence: TGCGCCAGCAGCCAAGATCCGGTTATCGTAGGGGGCGAGCAGTACTTC.

The chain employs TRBV7-3 and TRBJ2-1; the match to TRBD2 covers 8 bases. With V trimmed by 1 base and J by 9 bases, 14 bases remained unmatched. Germline CDR1 is SGHTA and CDR2 is FQGTGA. The CDR3 totals 17 residues. The CDR3 spells CASSLNPAGATTAEQFF. The CDR3, as DNA: TGTGCCAGCAGCTTAAATCCAGCGGGGGCGACTACAGCTGAGCAGTTCTTC.

The chain has TRBV25-1 and TRBJ2-2; 7 bases fit TRBD1. Germline V gene data show CDR1 as MGHDK and CDR2 as SYGVNS. V shed 10 bases, J shed 4 bases, and the junction held 9 bases outside the gene matches. The CDR3 runs to 14 residues. The CDR3 spells CATSSDRFTGELFF. Here the CDR3 DNA reads TGTGCCACCTCGTCGGACAGGTTCACCGGGGAGCTGTTTTTT.

The chain uses TRBV7-6 and TRBJ2-3; 7 bases agree with TRBD1. This CDR3 is built from 13 residues. Germline-derived CDR1 and CDR2 are SGHVS and FNYEAQ. J lost 4 bases, V lost 5 bases, and 3 bases had no gene match. The CDR3 is CASSGGTADTQYF. In nucleotides, the CDR3 is TGTGCCAGCAGCGGTGGGACAGCAGATACGCAGTATTTT.

In nucleotides, the CDR3 is TGTGCCAGCAGCTCAAAACTAGTTAGGATCGCGGAGACCCAGTACTTC. Amino acids: CASSSKLVRIAETQYF. The chain employs TRBV5-4 and TRBJ2-5, with D tentatively TRBD2 (5 bases). Between the trimmed V and J ends, which lost 3 bases and 5 bases, there was a span of 20 bases. Germline-derived CDR1 and CDR2 are SGHNT and YYREEE (reference sequence). The CDR3 runs 16 residues.

The chain joins TRBV5-4 to TRBJ2-3, with 9 bases lining up with TRBD2. Germline CDR1 SGHNT, CDR2 YYREEE (reference sequence). The V and J ends lost 0 bases and 5 bases, in that order; junction bases with no gene match: 4. The CDR3 is made up of 15 amino acids. The CDR3 DNA is TGTGCCAGCAGCTTGGGGGCGGGGGGGCAAGATACGCAGTATTTT. It yields the protein CASSLGAGGQDTQYF. The full variable domain, its missing parts supplied by reference TRBV5-4 and TRBJ2-3, is ETGVTQSPTHLIKTRGQQVTLRCSSQSGHNTVSWYQQALGQGPQFIFQYYREEENGRGNFPPRFSGLQFPNYSSELNVNALELDDSALYLCASSLGAGGQDTQYFGPGTRLTVL.

The CDR3 DNA sequence: TGTGCCAGTGCGACGGGGTTGGCGAGGGGCACAGATACGCAGTATTTT. Translating gives CASATGLARGTDTQYF. The V and J genes are TRBV19 and TRBJ2-3; weak D call: TRBD2 (5 bases). V gave up 8 bases and J gave up 1 base, with 19 bases separating them. Germline CDR1 and CDR2: LNHDA and SQIVND (reference sequence). This CDR3 contains 16 residues. The full variable domain, rest sourced from reference TRBV19 and TRBJ2-3, is DGGITQSPKYLFRKEGQNVTLSCEQNLNHDAMYWYRQDPGQGLRLIYYSQIVNDFQKGDIAEGYSVSREKKESFPLTVTSAQKNPTAFYLCASATGLARGTDTQYFGPGTRLTVL.

The CDR3: CASSDRSVYADTQYF. CDR3 sequence (DNA): TGTGCCAGCAGTGACAGGTCGGTGTATGCAGATACGCAGTATTTT. V and J are TRBV6-1 and TRBJ2-3; no clear D gene. Germline assignment: CDR1 MNHNS and CDR2 SASEGT. This CDR3 contains 15 residues. V lost 3 bases and J 4 bases, leaving 14 bases between the germline ends.

The J gene is TRBJ1-1, the V gene TRBV7-2; a weak D match, TRBD1 (5 bases). The CDR3 covers 17 residues. The V end was cut by 3 bases, the J end by 5 bases, with 22 bases between. Germline CDR1 reads SGHTA; CDR2 reads FQGNSA. The CDR3 coding sequence is TGTGCCAGCAGCTTGTGGCCGGGGGGGGTCAGCGGGACTGAAGCTTTCTTT. Protein sequence: CASSLWPGGVSGTEAFF. The variable domain in full, completed from reference TRBV7-2 and TRBJ1-1, reads GAGVSQSPSNKVTEKGKDVELRCDPISGHTALYWYRQSLGQGLEFLIYFQGNSAPDKSGLPSDRFSAERTGGSVSTLTIQRTQQEDSAVYLCASSLWPGGVSGTEAFFGQGTRLTVV.